This T cell receptor (beta chain) was obtained from a study of shared clonotypes between healthy human individuals. Assay: immunoSEQ multiplex PCR; the TCRdb copy retains only in-frame clones and omits some. This table holds fewer than 1.8 million clones, around 98.5% found once. Broader study findings: Larger richness was generally estimated for naive than memory subsets.

Trimming cost V 4 bases and J 3 bases, with 20 bases left between them. Germline lookup yields CDR1 SGHRS and CDR2 YFSETQ. This CDR3 region has 17 residues. Details on this clone: Its antigen is as yet unknown.

The chain couples TRBV5-1 to TRBJ2-1; D may be TRBD2 (6 bases). Sequenced input: naive CD4+ T cells sorted from blood. The subset was: CD45RA+ positively selected. The origin of this receptor is a man aged 30 to 45 in good health. CDR3 nucleotide sequence: TGCGCCAGCAGCCTCCCCCACGGGGGTCTTAACTACAATGAGCAGTTCTTC. Amino acids: CASSLPHGGLNYNEQFF.